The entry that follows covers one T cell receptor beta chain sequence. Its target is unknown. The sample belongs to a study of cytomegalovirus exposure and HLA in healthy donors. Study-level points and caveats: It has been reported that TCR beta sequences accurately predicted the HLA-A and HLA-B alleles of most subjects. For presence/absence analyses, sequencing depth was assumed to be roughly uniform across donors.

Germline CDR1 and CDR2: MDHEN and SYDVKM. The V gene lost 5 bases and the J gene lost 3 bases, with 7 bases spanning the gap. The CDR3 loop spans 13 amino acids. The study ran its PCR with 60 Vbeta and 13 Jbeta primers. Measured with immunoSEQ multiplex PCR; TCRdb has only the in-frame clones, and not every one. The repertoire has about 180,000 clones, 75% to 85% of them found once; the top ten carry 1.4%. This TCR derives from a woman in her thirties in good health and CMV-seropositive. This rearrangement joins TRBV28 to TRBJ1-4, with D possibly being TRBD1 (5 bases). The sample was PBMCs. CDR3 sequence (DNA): TGTGCCAGCAGTGACAGCCCTAATGAAAAACTGTTTTTT. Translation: CASSDSPNEKLFF.